This TCR beta chain derives from a study of T cells in Graves' hyperthyroidism and ophthalmopathy. The overall study: Peripheral blood was taken when the disease was first diagnosed, before any treatment began.

Hyperthyroidism was newly diagnosed in patients aged 18 to 65 (duration under 2 months). Diagnoses were made from clinical symptoms, serum measures (thyroxine and TRAb), thyroid ultrasound and orbital computed tomography. V lost 5 bases and J lost 3, with 18 bases in between. Germline V gene lookup returns CDR1 SGHRS and CDR2 YFSETQ. The CDR3 is 15 amino acids. Researchers took RNA transcripts and amplified the TCR beta CDR3 regions from them. Initially, a first-round RT-PCR of the TCR CDR3 employed the HTBI primer set. TCRdb independently ran MiXCR on the multiplex PCR reads; one entry per CDR3 protein. The sample comprises 750,000 to 950,000 distinct CDR3 sequences, 35% to 45% of which are singletons, and 7.5% to 9.5% rests with the top ten.

V and J are TRBV5-1 and TRBJ2-7; TRBD1 might be the D (5 bases). The source is a man between 18 and 29 years old with Graves' hyperthyroidism. Sequenced input: blood. CDR3: CASRPQATPYYEQYF. The CDR3 DNA sequence: TGCGCCAGCAGACCACAGGCCACACCATACTACGAGCAGTACTTC.